This T cell receptor (beta chain) is drawn from a study of blood T cell repertoires in COVID-19. Across the study: Acute-phase and convalescent COVID-19 samples originated in the United States, Italy and Spain.

The CDR3 is 14 residues long. V was shortened by 5 bases and J by 10 bases, with 17 bases between the two germline ends. Germline V lookup: CDR1 LGHDT, CDR2 YNNKEL (reference sequence). Authors' analysis steps: Estimates of nucleated cell counts were drawn from the amplification of reference gene primers. TCRdb's copy holds only in-frame clones and misses some; the assay was immunoSEQ multiplex PCR. V and J calls and clone size come straight from that table; D and trimming were deduced from the DNA. The sample includes approximately 160,000 clones, more than 70% of them seen just once. The sequenced sample was peripheral blood. V gene TRBV3-1 (or the pseudogene TRBV3-2) combines with J gene TRBJ2-2; a weak D match, TRBD2 (7 bases). The sequence was obtained from a man younger than 35 with active or convalescent COVID-19. Written as DNA, the CDR3 is TGTGCCAGCAGCTTGGGGGGGCGGCGTGAGGAGCTGTTTTTT. Protein sequence: CASSLGGRREELFF.